A selection of T cell receptor beta chains follows, all from one sample in a study of blood T cell repertoires in COVID-19. The data were produced by immunoSEQ multiplex PCR, yet TCRdb's version contains in-frame clones alone and is incomplete. The repertoire includes around 220,000 clones, 70% to 90% of them detected once, and roughly 2.4% sits in the top ten. The sequencing sample was made of peripheral blood. These TCRs come from a woman aged 50 to 60 with acute or convalescent COVID-19. CDR3s include the opening cysteine and the closing phenylalanine or tryptophan. The order of the fields is J gene, clone size, V gene, D gene, CDR3 protein, CDR3 DNA. A D gene is named only where the DNA matches it firmly. Only part of the rows carry a size: once, few, many, or a class if the clone is expanded.

TRBJ1-6 | . | TRBV6-4 | TRBD1 | CASSGGQPNSPLHF | TGTGCCAGCAGTGGGGGACAGCCGAATTCACCCCTCCACTTT
TRBJ1-1 | . | TRBV19 | . | CASSMEVEAFF | TGTGCCAGTAGTATGGAGGTTGAAGCTTTCTTT
TRBJ2-2 | . | TRBV10-3 | TRBD2 | CAIRSTSGSDGELFF | TGTGCCATCAGAAGTACTAGCGGGAGTGACGGGGAGCTGTTTTTT
TRBJ2-3 | . | TRBV11-2 | TRBD2 | CASSLRRGGGARDTQYF | TGTGCCAGCAGCTTAAGGCGTGGCGGGGGGGCCAGAGATACGCAGTATTTT
TRBJ2-4 | . | TRBV7-8 | TRBD2 | CASSTGLAGEWGTKNIQYF | TGTGCCAGCAGTACTGGACTAGCGGGAGAATGGGGAACCAAAAACATTCAGTACTTC
TRBJ2-3 | . | TRBV6-1 | . | CASSEAKIGGRYTQYF | TGTGCCAGCAGTGAAGCGAAGATCGGCGGGCGTTATACGCAGTATTTT
TRBJ1-3 | . | TRBV5-1 | . | CASSLTSGSGNTIYF | TGCGCCAGCAGCTTGACCTCAGGGTCGGGAAACACCATATATTTT
TRBJ1-1 | . | TRBV5-8 | TRBD1 | CASRETGGAEAFF | TGTGCCAGCAGGGAGACAGGGGGTGCAGAAGCTTTCTTT
TRBJ1-5 | . | TRBV7-9 | . | CASSKRQDDQPQHF | TGTGCCAGCAGCAAGCGACAGGATGATCAGCCCCAGCATTTT
TRBJ2-5 | . | TRBV10-1 | TRBD2 | CASTPTSGGQETQYF | TGCGCCAGCACTCCGACTAGCGGGGGCCAAGAGACCCAGTACTTC
TRBJ2-7 | . | TRBV5-8 | . | CASSLIRWRF | TGTGCCAGCAGCTTGATCCGGTGGAGGTTC
TRBJ1-2 | . | TRBV7-9 | . | CASSPHGKGPYGYTF | TGTGCCAGCAGCCCCCACGGCAAGGGGCCATATGGCTACACCTTC
TRBJ1-2 | . | TRBV4-3 | TRBD1 | CASSHRRTGINYGYTF | TGCGCCAGCAGCCACCGACGGACAGGGATTAACTATGGCTACACCTTC
TRBJ2-1 | . | TRBV20-1 | . | CSAPSPFLFF | TGCAGTGCTCCTTCCCCCTTCTTGTTCTTC
TRBJ2-1 | . | TRBV27 | . | CASSDPGNEQFF | TGTGCCAGCAGCGACCCCGGGAATGAGCAGTTCTTC
TRBJ2-2 | few | TRBV19 | TRBD1 | CASSSGQGASGELFF | TGTGCCAGTAGTTCGGGACAGGGGGCGTCCGGGGAGCTGTTTTTT
TRBJ2-1 | . | TRBV18 | TRBD1 | CASSSTGGEEQFF | TGTGCCAGCTCCTCGACAGGGGGCGAAGAGCAGTTCTTC
TRBJ1-1 | . | TRBV30 | TRBD1 | CAWSVHGTGGEAFF | TGTGCCTGGAGTGTACACGGGACAGGCGGTGAAGCTTTCTTT
TRBJ1-5 | . | TRBV3-1/TRBV3-2 | . | CASSQGPAVGQPQHF | TGTGCCAGCAGCCAAGGACCCGCGGTGGGTCAGCCCCAGCATTTT
TRBJ1-1 | once | TRBV12-3/TRBV12-4 | . | CASSLRRAEAFF | TGTGCCAGCAGTTTACGCCGCGCTGAAGCTTTCTTT
TRBJ1-5 | . | TRBV6-5 | . | CASSPDRNQPQHF | TGTGCCAGCAGTCCTGACAGAAATCAGCCCCAGCATTTT
TRBJ2-3 | . | TRBV4-1 | . | CASSPAEWGTDTQYF | TGCGCCAGCAGCCCCGCGGAGTGGGGCACAGATACGCAGTATTTT
TRBJ2-1 | . | TRBV11-3 | . | CASSWGQRYNEQFF | TGTGCCAGCAGCTGGGGACAAAGGTACAATGAGCAGTTCTTC
TRBJ1-1 | . | TRBV19 | TRBD1 | CASLDTLGQGILAEAFF | TGTGCCAGTCTCGATACCCTGGGACAGGGGATTTTGGCTGAAGCTTTCTTT
TRBJ1-6 | . | TRBV3-1/TRBV3-2 | TRBD1 | CASSSRDSYNSPLHF | TGTGCCAGCAGCTCCCGGGACAGCTATAATTCACCCCTCCACTTT
TRBJ1-6 | . | TRBV5-6 | . | CASSFRVSLNSPLHF | TGTGCCAGCAGCTTTCGGGTCTCCTTGAATTCACCCCTCCACTTT
TRBJ2-7 | . | TRBV7-9 | TRBD1 | CASSPTGTGRNEQYF | TGTGCCAGCAGCCCGACCGGGACAGGGCGTAACGAGCAGTACTTC
TRBJ2-5 | once | TRBV12-3/TRBV12-4 | TRBD2 | CASSLGGGETQYF | TGTGCCAGCAGTTTAGGCGGGGGGGAGACCCAGTACTTC
TRBJ2-7 | . | TRBV27 | TRBD1 | CASSLFSGGEYEQYF | TGTGCCAGCAGTTTATTCTCAGGGGGTGAGTACGAGCAGTACTTC
TRBJ2-3 | . | TRBV5-8 | TRBD2 | CASSSLAGEADTQYF | TGTGCCAGCAGCTCTCTAGCGGGAGAGGCAGATACGCAGTATTTT